The 24 T cell receptor beta chains given below trace back to one sample, sequenced in a study of technical replicates of blood from a few donors. TCRdb's copy holds only in-frame clones and misses some; the assay was immunoSEQ multiplex PCR. Among 70,000 to 95,000 clones listed, approximately 97% were seen once. Sequencing input: T cells isolated from PBMCs. Every receptor here comes from a human donor in good health.

This sequence joins TRBV6-6 and TRBJ1-1; D is perhaps TRBD1 (6 bases). CDR3 size: 13 residues. V gave up 5 bases and J gave up 10 bases, with 17 bases separating them. Germline V gives CDR1 MNHNY, CDR2 SVGAGI (reference sequence). DNA of the CDR3: TGTGCCAGCAGTACTGACCGTCAGGGGCGAGCTTTCTTT. Translation gives CASSTDRQGRAFF.

This clone was observed a single time. The chain combines TRBV6-5 with TRBJ1-5; TRBD1 agrees at 10 bases. The germline V gene encodes CDR1 MNHEY and CDR2 SVGAGI. V dropped 5 bases and J dropped 4; count of bases not matched to a gene: 2. The CDR3 is 14 residues long. CDR3 in DNA: TGTGCCAGCAGTGGACAGGGGGTTAATCAGCCCCAGCATTTT. The encoded protein is CASSGQGVNQPQHF.

The table lists this clone with a few counts. This chain links TRBV2 with TRBJ2-4, with D possibly matching TRBD2 (6 bases). V lost 2 bases and J lost 0, with 17 bases in between. The length of the CDR3 is 18 residues. The germline gives CDR1 SNHLY, CDR2 FYNNEI. The CDR3 spells CASSERGPSVRAKNIQYF. The CDR3 DNA reads TGTGCCAGCAGTGAAAGGGGACCTAGCGTTAGAGCCAAAAACATTCAGTACTTC.

The gene calls are TRBV18 and TRBJ1-1; D is unclear. Germline V gene lookup returns CDR1 KGHSH and CDR2 LQKENI. This CDR3 has 15 residues. V lost 3 bases, J lost 7 bases, and 18 bases lay in between. CDR3 protein: CASSPEAVGFGEAFF. The CDR3 DNA reads TGTGCCAGCTCACCCGAAGCGGTAGGGTTTGGTGAAGCTTTCTTT.

The genes are TRBV9 and TRBJ2-1; TRBD2 aligns across 7 bases. This CDR3 region has 14 residues. Germline V gene data show CDR1 as SGDLS and CDR2 as YYNGEE. Trimming took 2 bases from V and 4 from J; bases not matched to a gene: 3. The CDR3 loop is CASSVSSGYNEQFF. The CDR3 DNA is TGTGCCAGCAGCGTCTCTAGCGGTTACAATGAGCAGTTCTTC.

This rearrangement joins TRBV7-3 to TRBJ1-1; 8 nucleotides match TRBD1. The germline gives CDR1 SGHTA, CDR2 FQGTGA. V gave up 3 bases and J gave up 5 bases; unmatched junction bases: 8. This CDR3 spans 15 amino acids. Here the CDR3 reads CASSFSGGVGTEAFF. CDR3 nucleotides: TGTGCCAGCAGCTTTTCAGGGGGCGTCGGGACTGAAGCTTTCTTT. The complete variable domain, with remaining parts taken from reference TRBV7-3 and TRBJ1-1, reads GAGVSQTPSNKVTEKGKYVELRCDPISGHTALYWYRQSLGQGPEFLIYFQGTGAADDSGLPNDRFFAVRPEGSVSTLKIQRTERGDSAVYLCASSFSGGVGTEAFFGQGTRLTVV.

V is TRBV11-3 and J is TRBJ2-5; D not resolved. V lost 4 bases and J 0 bases, leaving 9 bases between the germline ends. The germline V gene has CDR1 SGHNT and CDR2 YENEEA. The CDR3 spans 14 residues. CDR3 protein: CASSSRSDQETQYF. In nucleotides, the CDR3 is TGTGCCAGCAGCTCCCGGTCGGACCAAGAGACCCAGTACTTC.

The table lists this clone with a count of one. The genes are TRBV4-3 and TRBJ2-7; weak D call: TRBD2 (6 bases). V dropped 4 bases and J dropped 6 bases, with 22 bases sitting between them. The CDR3 extends over 16 amino acids. Germline CDR1 LGHNA, CDR2 YSLEER. CDR3: CASSRFTGRLPSEQYF. The CDR3 DNA sequence: TGCGCCAGCAGCCGCTTTACGGGGAGGCTCCCTTCCGAGCAGTACTTC.

This chain uses TRBV6-4 with TRBJ2-2, with TRBD2 identical over 11 bases. CDR1 and CDR2 (germline): MRHNA, SNTAGT. Unmatched junction bases numbered 3, after V lost 2 bases and J lost 1 base. The CDR3 runs to 17 residues. CDR3: CASSDPGLAENTGELFF. The CDR3 DNA reads TGTGCCAGCAGTGACCCGGGACTAGCGGAGAACACCGGGGAGCTGTTTTTT.

V gene TRBV7-2 combines with J gene TRBJ1-5, with a weak D call TRBD1 (6 bases). CDR3 length equals 12 residues. Germline CDR1 is SGHTA and CDR2 is FQGNSA. Trimming left V 11 bases short and J 3 bases short, with 11 bases between. The CDR3 DNA is TGTGCCGCCGGACAGACCAATCAGCCCCAGCATTTT. Translated: CAAGQTNQPQHF.

V gene TRBV2 combines with J gene TRBJ1-5; the D gene is possibly TRBD1 (5 bases). The germline V gene has CDR1 SNHLY and CDR2 FYNNEI. V was pared by 5 bases and J by 1 base, with 12 bases between. The CDR3 has 15 residues. The CDR3 sequence: CASSLQVVSNQPQHF. The CDR3 DNA sequence: TGTGCCAGCAGTTTACAGGTAGTCAGCAATCAGCCCCAGCATTTT.

The chain employs TRBV4-1 and TRBJ2-7; TRBD2 is a possible D gene (6 bases). The CDR3 length is 16 residues. The V end lost 4 bases, the J end lost 0 bases, and 16 bases lay between the germline ends. Germline V lookup: CDR1 MGHRA, CDR2 YSYEKL. DNA for the CDR3: TGCGCCAGCAGCCCGACTTTAGCGGTGAACTCCTACGAGCAGTACTTC. Its translation is CASSPTLAVNSYEQYF.

This chain links TRBV27 with TRBJ2-7; TRBD1 is a possible D gene (6 bases). Germline-derived CDR1 and CDR2 are MNHEY and SMNVEV (reference sequence). The CDR3 runs 14 residues. V was clipped by 2 bases and J by 2 bases, with 10 bases between them. For the CDR3, the DNA is TGTGCCAGCAGTTTAACAGGGCGGACCTACGAGCAGTACTTC. Its translation is CASSLTGRTYEQYF.

This clone was recorded only once. J is TRBJ1-5 and V is TRBV19; D gene unclear. Trimming took off 8 bases at V and 0 bases at J, with 8 bases between the two ends. The CDR3 is 13 amino acids. The germline gives CDR1 LNHDA, CDR2 SQIVND (reference sequence). In DNA, the CDR3 is TGTGCCAGTCTTGACACTAGCAATCAGCCCCAGCATTTT. Its translation is CASLDTSNQPQHF.

The chain employs TRBV30 and TRBJ1-1; no firm D call. V dropped 2 bases and J dropped 1 base, with 11 bases sitting between them. CDR1 and CDR2 from the germline V gene are GTSNPN and SVGIG (reference sequence). The CDR3 is 14 residues long. CDR3 nucleotides: TGTGCCTGGAGTCTAACCATCCCGAACACTGAAGCTTTCTTT. Translated, it gives CAWSLTIPNTEAFF.

V gene TRBV7-8 combines with J gene TRBJ2-1; 8 bases fit TRBD2. The CDR3 sequence is 14 residues long. In germline, CDR1 is SGHVS, CDR2 FQNEAQ. Trimming removed 5 bases from V and 3 bases from J; junction bases left unmatched: 3. Here the CDR3 reads CASSRGGYYNEQFF. The DNA for the CDR3 is TGTGCCAGCAGCCGGGGGGGATACTACAATGAGCAGTTCTTC.

The J gene is TRBJ1-2, the V gene TRBV5-1; TRBD1 might be the D (6 bases). Germline lookup yields CDR1 SGHRS and CDR2 YFSETQ. The germline V and J ends were trimmed by 1 base and 5 bases, with 18 bases remaining between them. There are 16 residues in the CDR3. The CDR3, as DNA: TGCGCCAGCAGCTTGTCCAGACAATTAACAGGGTATGGCTACACCTTC. It is translated as CASSLSRQLTGYGYTF. Together with reference TRBV5-1 and TRBJ1-2, the CDR3 gives the full variable domain: KAGVTQTPRYLIKTRGQQVTLSCSPISGHRSVSWYQQTPGQGLQFLFEYFSETQRNKGNFPGRFSGRQFSNSRSEMNVSTLELGDSALYLCASSLSRQLTGYGYTFGSGTRLTVV.

The chain is built from TRBV4-1 and TRBJ2-2; 8 bases line up with TRBD2. The CDR3 sequence is 16 residues long. Germline-derived CDR1 and CDR2 are MGHRA and YSYEKL. The V and J ends lost 5 bases and 4 bases, in that order; junction bases with no gene match: 9. CDR3 in DNA: TGCGCCAGCAGCTCTCGAGCGGGAGTAAGCACCGGGGAGCTGTTTTTT. This translates into CASSSRAGVSTGELFF.

J is TRBJ2-6 and V is TRBV9; no definite D call. Germline V lookup: CDR1 SGDLS, CDR2 YYNGEE. V was shortened by 6 bases and J by 0 bases, with 7 bases between the two germline ends. The CDR3 runs to 14 residues. DNA for the CDR3: TGTGCCAGCAAGCCCCTCTCTGGGGCCAACGTCCTGACTTTC. Residues: CASKPLSGANVLTF.

This clone was found a few times. The gene calls are TRBV29-1 and TRBJ1-1, with D hard to call. Germline V gives CDR1 SQVTM, CDR2 ANQGSEA. V lost 4 bases, J lost 8 bases, and 8 bases lay in between. This CDR3 contains 10 residues. The CDR3 nucleotides read TGCAGCGTTGGTGGAGAGGAAGCTTTCTTT. Translating gives CSVGGEEAFF.

This rearrangement joins TRBV27 to TRBJ2-1; TRBD1 aligns across 7 bases. From germline, CDR1 is MNHEY and CDR2 SMNVEV (reference sequence). The CDR3 totals 14 residues. V lost 4 bases to trimming and J lost 4 bases; unmatched junction nucleotides: 4. In DNA form, the CDR3 reads TGTGCCAGCAGTTGGGACAGCCCTTACAATGAGCAGTTCTTC. Its translation: CASSWDSPYNEQFF.

The chain employs TRBV5-1 and TRBJ2-3, with TRBD2 matching 9 bases. This CDR3 contains 16 residues. Germline-derived CDR1 and CDR2 are SGHRS and YFSETQ. Germline trimming cut 3 bases from V and 2 bases from J; bases unmatched to any gene: 7. CDR3 in amino acids: CASSSRLAELTDTQYF. The CDR3 nucleotides are TGCGCCAGCAGCTCAAGACTAGCGGAGCTCACAGATACGCAGTATTTT.

V is TRBV27 and J is TRBJ2-5, with 8 bases fitting TRBD1. This CDR3 spans 14 amino acids. The germline V gene encodes CDR1 MNHEY and CDR2 SMNVEV (reference sequence). V shed 5 bases, J shed 5 bases, and the junction held 7 bases outside the gene matches. CDR3 region: CASSTGTGRETQYF. In DNA, the CDR3 is TGTGCCAGCAGTACAGGGACAGGCCGGGAGACCCAGTACTTC.

The chain links TRBV6-4 to TRBJ1-5, with a tentative D call TRBD1 (5 bases). The germline V gene has CDR1 MRHNA and CDR2 SNTAGT. V was clipped by 2 bases and J by 7 bases, with 12 bases between them. The CDR3 is 14 residues long. The CDR3 DNA reads as TGTGCCAGCAGTGACGGTGGGGGGAGCCAGCCCCAGCATTTT. Residues: CASSDGGGSQPQHF.